What follows is one TCR beta chain and its context. The antigen it binds to is not known. The record has no base qualities; no much larger clone is one base away. These data are taken from a study of cytotoxic CD8 clonotypes in ibrutinib-treated CLL (TCRdb year 2021). About the study as a whole: In this cohort, approximately 15 patients were treatment-naive and approximately ten were relapsed/refractory, while about 18 had unmutated IGHV. Cryopreserved peripheral blood mononuclear cells were obtained before treatment, at response, and at either sustained remission or disease progression. Responses were partial in 24 patients and complete in 2; after median 68 months follow-up, about 14 stayed in remission and roughly twelve progressed. All remission and progressive disease samples were collected while patients were still receiving ibrutinib. Longitudinal samples were available for about 30% of the roughly 86 trial participants. Response samples were taken after a median of 12 months on treatment, ranging from 6 to 36 months. On average, each sample yielded approximately 250,000 productive templates and 94,082 productive rearrangements. Broad study findings and their caveats: Baseline clonality was found to be higher than that of age-matched healthy donors and was strongly correlated with circulating CD8+ T-cell counts. Lymph node repertoires were not examined, and the timing of sampling was not matched between patients in sustained remission and those whose disease progressed. Public clonotypes were found to be uncommon and were observed to contract or remain stable during treatment; the increase in clonality was shown to reflect expansion of private clonotypes at ibrutinib response. Clonality increased at ibrutinib response, stayed stable in sustained remission, and fell back toward baseline at progression.

On a MiSeq, deep resolution sequencing aimed for a depth between 1 in 1 million and 1 in 200,000 T cells, with each clonotype covered 10x on average. The immunoSEQ hsTCRB Kit was used to generate TCR beta libraries. Processing in the source paper ran as follows. The data were analyzed with ImmunoSEQ Analyzer and ImmunoSEQ Data Assistant, and V, D and J gene assignments followed IMGT definitions. Clonality, which ranges from 0 to 1, was calculated as one minus the normalized Shannon entropy of productive rearrangement frequencies. Only overrepresented clonotypes making up at least 0.05% of the repertoire of each patient were included in the public clonotype analysis. Repertoires from some twelve age-matched healthy donors in immuneACCESS were used as clonality controls. Entries here come from immuneACCESS through TCRdb and include only in-frame sequences with V and J called. Some clones fail to appear in such tables; in the studies checked, an unresolved V gene covers under half of the shortfall, and the cause of the remainder is unknown. That table furnishes V, J and clone size, whereas the DNA furnished D and trimming. The sample has hundreds of thousands of clones on record, 70% of them singletons. The top ten clones comprise approximately 15% of the sample.

The sample's time point label is to be understood as: roughly 2 years on ibrutinib. Approximately 2 micrograms of genomic DNA were extracted from cryopreserved PBMCs for TCR beta library preparation. Longitudinal blood samples from CLL patients on ibrutinib monotherapy were analyzed using high-throughput TCR beta sequencing. The patients took part in an open-label, single-center phase 2 trial of ibrutinib monotherapy. Measured from the cysteine to the phenylalanine, the CDR3 is 15 residues long. Left in the record is the CDR3 DNA by itself, 45 bases read in frame from the first base. The germline V gene encodes CDR1 MDHEN and CDR2 SYDVKM. The germline V and J ends show losses of 5 bases and 7 bases respectively, and no gene match explains 10 bases of the junction.

The rearranged segments are TRBV28 and TRBJ1-4, with 7 junctional bases fitting TRBD1. Sequencing used PBMCs, obtained after 24 months of ibrutinib treatment. The clonotype was recovered from a human donor with chronic lymphocytic leukemia. The CDR3 has the sequence CASSTNSGGSEKLFF. Here is the DNA: TGTGCCAGCAGTACAAACTCAGGGGGAAGTGAAAAACTGTTTTTT.